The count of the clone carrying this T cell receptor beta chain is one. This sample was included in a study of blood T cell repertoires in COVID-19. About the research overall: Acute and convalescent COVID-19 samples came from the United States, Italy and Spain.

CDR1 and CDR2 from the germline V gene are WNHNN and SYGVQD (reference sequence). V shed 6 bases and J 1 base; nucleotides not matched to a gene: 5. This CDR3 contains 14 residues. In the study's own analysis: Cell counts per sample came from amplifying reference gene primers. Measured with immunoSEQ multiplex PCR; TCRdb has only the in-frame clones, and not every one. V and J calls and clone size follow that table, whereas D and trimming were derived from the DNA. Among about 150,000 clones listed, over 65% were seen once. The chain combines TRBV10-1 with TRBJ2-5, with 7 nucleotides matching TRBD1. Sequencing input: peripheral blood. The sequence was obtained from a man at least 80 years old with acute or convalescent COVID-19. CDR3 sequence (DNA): TGCGCCAGCAGCCGGGGACAGCTCCAAGAGACCCAGTACTTC. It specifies CASSRGQLQETQYF.